What follows is one T cell receptor beta chain and its context. Its target is unknown. The data were obtained in a study of cytomegalovirus exposure and HLA in healthy donors. About the study: A later analysis reported the same platform for the 110 or so validation repertoires and the roughly 700 first-cohort repertoires. Points from the study as a whole: Generally TCR sequences proved uncommon, though certain public TCRs appeared in numerous donors.

Assay: immunoSEQ multiplex PCR; the TCRdb copy retains only in-frame clones and omits some. The sample yields about 150,000 clones, 75% to 90% seen once. The germline V gene encodes CDR1 LNHDA and CDR2 SQIVND (reference sequence). V shed 0 bases and J shed 6 bases, with 9 bases lying between them. This CDR3 is 13 amino acids long. What was sequenced was PBMCs. This sequence was found in a man between 18 and 35 years old in good health and CMV-seropositive. The rearrangement uses TRBV19 and TRBJ2-7, with D perhaps TRBD1 (6 bases). This CDR3 is CASSIDWGREQYF. CDR3 bases: TGTGCCAGTAGTATAGATTGGGGGCGCGAGCAGTACTTC.